These 19 T cell receptor beta chains were all obtained from the same sample, sequenced in a study of CD8 T cells in ankylosing spondylitis. Study results and limitations: Made up of about eight highly homologous variants, a TCR beta motif appeared characteristic of ankylosing spondylitis blood.

TCRdb itself ran the 5' RACE reads through MiXCR, one entry per CDR3 protein. The table includes hundreds of thousands of distinct CDR3 sequences, 20% to 30% detected once. These receptors lack a known antigen. Sequencing input: blood, either unsorted or a sorted T cell fraction (not recorded which). Receptor source: a male donor with ankylosing spondylitis.

The rearrangement links TRBV4-1 to TRBJ2-1, with 11 bases lining up with TRBD2. From germline, CDR1 is MGHRA and CDR2 YSYEKL. The CDR3 has 17 amino acids. J gave up 7 bases and V 2 bases, and 10 bases lay outside the gene matches. CDR3 bases: TGCGCCAGCAGCCAAAGAACTAGCGGGAGAGGGAGAAATGAGCAGTTCTTC. This codes for CASSQRTSGRGRNEQFF.

This chain connects TRBV19 to TRBJ2-4, with D perhaps TRBD1 or TRBD2 (6 bases each). The CDR3 is 16 amino acids. V was trimmed by 3 bases and J by 8 bases, leaving 20 bases between them. Germline values: CDR1 LNHDA, CDR2 SQIVND (reference sequence). For the CDR3, the DNA is TGTGCCAGTAGTATTTCCCGGGGGCGAGGGATTGACATTCAGTACTTC. The encoded protein is CASSISRGRGIDIQYF.

This clonotype was found a few times. The chain joins TRBV12-3 or TRBV12-4 to TRBJ2-7; D is perhaps TRBD2 (5 bases). V dropped 6 bases and J dropped 4 bases, with 13 bases sitting between them. The CDR3 is 13 amino acids. CDR3 amino acids: CASSLEGRYEQYV. As DNA, the CDR3 is TGTGCCAGCAGCCTAGAAGGGAGATACGAGCAGTACGTC.

The rearrangement links TRBV27 to TRBJ2-3; maybe TRBD2 (5 bases). The germline gives CDR1 MNHEY, CDR2 SMNVEV (reference sequence). Trimming removed 5 bases at V and 9 bases at J, with 15 bases between. The CDR3 length is 13 residues. The CDR3 DNA is TGTGCCAGCAGTCTACTAGTTTATCGCACGCAGTATTTT. Protein: CASSLLVYRTQYF.

The rearrangement links TRBV20-1 to TRBJ1-5; 7 bases map to TRBD1. CDR3 length: 13 amino acids. Germline CDR1 DFQATT, CDR2 SNEGSKA (reference sequence). The junction had 9 bases not matched to a gene; V was cut back by 6 bases and J by 7 bases. The DNA for the CDR3 is TGCAGTGCCCCTAACAGGGGAGGGCAGCCCCAGCATTTT. Amino acid sequence: CSAPNRGGQPQHF.

The chain employs TRBV3-1 and TRBJ2-3; D not resolved. This CDR3 is 15 amino acids long. Germline V lookup: CDR1 LGHDT, CDR2 YNNKEL (reference sequence). The ends were cut back, 3 bases at V and 0 bases at J, with 10 bases in the middle. CDR3 bases: TGTGCCAGCAGCCAGACTTTTTCTAGCACAGATACGCAGTATTTT. Its translation: CASSQTFSSTDTQYF.

Comment on this clonotype: Compared with germline, one end of the junction differs, possibly owing to a read error. The chain joins TRBV11-2 to TRBJ1-1; D not certain. The length of the CDR3 is 13 residues. Germline values: CDR1 SGHAT, CDR2 FQNNGV. The CDR3 bases are TGTGCCAGCAGCTTATCTGAAACAGCTGAGGCTTTCTTT. It codes for CASSLSETAEAFF.

A few counts support this clonotype. The V call is TRBV11-3, the J call TRBJ2-1; TRBD2 might be the D (5 bases). In germline, CDR1 is SGHNT, CDR2 YENEEA. This CDR3 comprises 15 residues. Deletions cut 0 bases from V and 5 bases from J, with 11 bases between. This CDR3 is CASSLEAGGNNEQFF. DNA of the CDR3: TGTGCCAGCAGCTTAGAGGCAGGAGGCAACAATGAGCAGTTCTTC.

This clonotype was seen many times. The chain carries TRBV2 and TRBJ2-1, with a tentative D call TRBD2 (6 bases). CDR3 length: 14 amino acids. Germline V gene sequence: CDR1 SNHLY, CDR2 FYNNEI. Trimming stripped 6 bases from V and 8 bases from J, with 17 bases between. The CDR3 reads CASSREKRVHEQFF. The CDR3 bases are TGTGCCAGCAGCAGGGAGAAGCGGGTACATGAGCAGTTCTTC.

The sample holds a few counts of this clonotype. This chain links TRBV5-1 with TRBJ2-5, with D uncertain. CDR1 is SGHRS, CDR2 YFSETQ, per germline. V was cut by 4 bases and J by 3 bases, with 13 bases left in between. The CDR3 has 14 amino acids. This CDR3 is CASSIGRAEETQYF. The CDR3 DNA follows: TGCGCCAGCAGCATAGGACGGGCGGAAGAGACCCAGTACTTC.

The chain recombines TRBV9 with TRBJ2-7; no firm D call. CDR1 is SGDLS and CDR2 is YYNGEE in the germline V gene. The CDR3 is 15 amino acids. Trimming took 0 bases from V and 0 from J, leaving 10 bases between them. CDR3 in DNA: TGTGCCAGCAGCGTAGATGCCAAGAGCTCCTACGAGCAGTACTTC. Encoded protein: CASSVDAKSSYEQYF.

This clonotype has a handful of counts. This chain uses TRBV5-1 with TRBJ2-5; D might be TRBD2 (5 bases). The V end was cut by 0 bases, the J end by 4 bases, with 13 bases between. The germline V gene encodes CDR1 SGHRS and CDR2 YFSETQ. The CDR3 extends over 15 amino acids. The CDR3 region is CASSLAGSDRETQYF. As DNA, the CDR3 is TGCGCCAGCAGCTTGGCGGGGTCCGACCGAGAGACCCAGTACTTC. Supplemented by reference TRBV5-1 and TRBJ2-5, the full variable domain reads KAGVTQTPRYLIKTRGQQVTLSCSPISGHRSVSWYQQTPGQGLQFLFEYFSETQRNKGNFPGRFSGRQFSNSRSEMNVSTLELGDSALYLCASSLAGSDRETQYFGPGTRLLVL.

The chain is built from TRBV20-1 and TRBJ2-7, with 10 bases aligning to TRBD2. V shed 6 bases, J shed 1 base, and the junction held 15 bases outside the gene matches. CDR1 DFQATT and CDR2 SNEGSKA come from the germline V gene (reference sequence). The CDR3 is 17 amino acids. CDR3 nucleotides: TGCAGTGCCCGGGTGGTAGCGGGAGGCCCCTTTTCCTACGAGCAGTACTTC. Translated: CSARVVAGGPFSYEQYF.

This clonotype has only a few counts. The V and J genes are TRBV7-2 and TRBJ2-7; no clear D. The CDR3 sequence is 14 residues long. Trimming removed 2 bases at V and 4 bases at J, with 12 bases between. The germline V gene encodes CDR1 SGHTA and CDR2 FQGNSA. The CDR3 is CASSLLATSYEQYF. The CDR3 DNA follows: TGTGCCAGCAGCTTACTCGCGACTTCGTACGAGCAGTACTTC.

In its sample, this clonotype was seen a few times. The CDR3 loop reads CSGKNAELAGPPYEQYF. DNA of the CDR3: TGCAGTGGCAAAAACGCGGAACTAGCGGGACCTCCCTACGAGCAGTACTTC. The chain carries TRBV20-1 and TRBJ2-7; 10 bases are a match to TRBD2. Germline CDR1 DFQATT, CDR2 SNEGSKA (reference sequence). CDR3 length: 17 amino acids. J gave up 2 bases and V 7 bases, and 17 bases lay outside the gene matches.

This chain joins TRBV24-1 and TRBJ2-3; 7 bases agree with TRBD1. V shed 6 bases and J 2 bases; nucleotides not matched to a gene: 4. Germline V gene sequence: CDR1 KGHDR, CDR2 SFDVKD. This CDR3 has 14 residues. The CDR3 loop is CATSNRGSTDTQYF. The CDR3 DNA reads TGTGCCACCAGTAACAGGGGCTCCACAGATACGCAGTATTTT.

This clonotype was seen a handful of times. The chain links TRBV4-1 to TRBJ2-5; 7 bases map to TRBD1. Germline V gene lookup returns CDR1 MGHRA and CDR2 YSYEKL. The junction had 4 bases not matched to a gene; V was cut back by 3 bases and J by 3 bases. The CDR3 runs to 14 residues. The CDR3 DNA reads TGCGCCAGCAGCCACGTTGACAGGGAAGAGACCCAGTACTTC. This translates into CASSHVDREETQYF.

The rearrangement joins TRBV28 to TRBJ1-2; 7 bases match TRBD1. With V trimmed by 5 bases and J by 7 bases, 10 bases remained unmatched. Germline CDR1 reads MDHEN; CDR2 reads SYDVKM. This CDR3 is built from 14 residues. The CDR3 here is CASSLGSRGLGYTF. The CDR3 DNA sequence: TGTGCCAGCAGTCTTGGATCGAGGGGGCTTGGCTACACCTTC.

This clonotype was observed a few times. This sequence joins TRBV29-1 and TRBJ1-2; D is possibly TRBD1 (5 bases). This CDR3 has 13 residues. The germline V gene encodes CDR1 SQVTM and CDR2 ANQGSEA. V gave up 5 bases and J gave up 3 bases, with 13 bases separating them. The CDR3 here is CSVLVGEHYGYTF. The DNA for the CDR3 is TGCAGCGTTTTGGTGGGGGAGCACTATGGCTACACCTTC.